The present entry profiles one TCR beta chain with its context. The sample belongs to a study of human T cells and chemical hapten exposure. Study-wide background: In the sensitization step, 2% DPC was placed on about 2 cm by about 2 cm of upper inner arm skin.

Sample time point: patch test 1, 2 weeks after DPC sensitization. Treatment here: therapeutic diphenylcyclopropenone sensitization with weekly scalp DPC. Alopecia patients between 18 and 70 years old and suitable for DPC were used as donors. A single record per CDR3 protein comes from TCRdb applying MiXCR to the RACE reads. The sample holds approximately 350,000 distinct CDR3 sequences, around 7% seen once. Source: whole blood, taken in connection with sensitization to the hapten diphenylcyclopropenone (DPC). This clonotype originated in a woman aged 18-29 years with alopecia areata. Some clones in this sample may be carry-over from other donors' samples.

The CDR3 loop reads CASSTRQGIFVSGANVLTF. The CDR3 DNA sequence: TGTGCCAGCAGCACCCGACAGGGGATATTTGTCTCTGGGGCCAACGTCCTGACTTTC. The chain is built from TRBV7-8 and TRBJ2-6; TRBD1 matches at 8 bases. Germline trimming cut 5 bases from V and 0 bases from J; bases unmatched to any gene: 12. The germline V gene has CDR1 SGHVS and CDR2 FQNEAQ. The CDR3 extends over 19 amino acids.